These T cell receptor beta chains were read from a single sample in a study of shared clonotypes between healthy human individuals. Only in-frame clones appear in the TCRdb table, and some are missing; sequencing was by immunoSEQ multiplex PCR. Among about 300,000 clones listed, 74% were seen once. Sequencing input: memory CD4+ T cells sorted from blood. Every receptor here comes from a man younger than 40 in good health. The CDR3 runs from the conserved cysteine through the conserved F or W. Fields, in order: D gene, clone size, J gene, V gene, CDR3 protein, CDR3 DNA. D genes are given only for firm matches. The size entry is marked missing in some rows and otherwise reads once, few, many or a size class.

>-|-|TRBJ1-1|TRBV7-9
CASMRGADTEAFF
TGTGCCAGCATGCGGGGGGCAGACACTGAAGCTTTCTTT
>-|few|TRBJ2-1|TRBV28
CASSLDIGNEQFF
TGTGCCAGCTCCCTAGACATCGGTAATGAGCAGTTCTTC
>-|-|TRBJ2-7|TRBV10-1
CASSLGITYEQYF
TGCGCCTCGTCGCTTGGGATTACCTACGAGCAGTACTTC
>-|-|TRBJ2-7|TRBV7-3
CASSLNPSYEQYF
TGTGCCAGCAGCTTAAATCCGAGCTACGAGCAGTACTTC
>-|once|TRBJ1-4|TRBV20-1
CSAEYLEKLFF
TGCAGTGCTGAATACCTTGAAAAACTGTTTTTT
>-|-|TRBJ1-1|TRBV5-8
CASSPGLRNTEAFF
TGTGCCAGCAGCCCGGGACTCAGGAACACTGAAGCTTTCTTT
>-|-|TRBJ1-3|TRBV18
CASSPIRQSSGNTIYF
TGTGCCAGCTCACCAATAAGACAGAGCTCTGGAAACACCATATATTTT
>-|-|TRBJ1-1|TRBV6-5
CASSYSRGTEAFF
TGTGCCAGCAGTTACTCGAGGGGTACTGAAGCTTTCTTT
>TRBD1|-|TRBJ2-5|TRBV5-1
CASKPGQGQETQYF
TGCGCCAGCAAACCGGGACAGGGACAAGAGACCCAGTACTTC
>TRBD2|-|TRBJ2-7|TRBV4-1
CASSQGLAAYYEQYF
TGCGCCAGCAGCCAGGGACTAGCGGCTTACTACGAGCAGTACTTC
>-|-|TRBJ2-1|TRBV7-8
CASTFVDEQFF
TGTGCCAGCACCTTTGTAGATGAGCAGTTCTTC
>-|-|TRBJ1-5|TRBV7-9
CASSFNFPNQPQHF
TGTGCCAGCAGCTTCAACTTCCCCAATCAGCCCCAGCATTTT
>TRBD2|-|TRBJ2-3|TRBV27
CASSPREGLGDTQYF
TGTGCCAGCAGCCCCAGGGAGGGCCTAGGAGATACGCAGTATTTT
>-|-|TRBJ2-6|TRBV19
CASKVTSGANVLTF
TGTGCCAGTAAGGTCACCTCTGGGGCCAACGTCCTGACTTTC
>-|-|TRBJ2-3|TRBV2
CASTLSRGSDTQYF
TGTGCCAGCACATTAAGCAGGGGTTCGGATACGCAGTATTTT
>-|-|TRBJ2-7|TRBV5-1
CASRFGDSYEQYF
TGCGCCAGCCGTTTCGGGGATTCCTACGAGCAGTACTTC
>-|-|TRBJ2-1|TRBV19
CASRGKGLSEQFF
TGTGCCAGTAGGGGGAAAGGACTGAGTGAGCAGTTCTTC
>-|few|TRBJ1-2|TRBV19
CASSRVNYGYTF
TGTGCCAGTAGTAGGGTGAACTATGGCTACACCTTC
>-|-|TRBJ2-1|TRBV20-1
CSVGGYNEQFF
TGCAGTGTAGGGGGTTACAATGAGCAGTTCTTC
>-|few|TRBJ1-1|TRBV5-1
CASSLGGVNTEAFF
TGCGCCAGCAGCTTGGGGGGCGTGAACACTGAAGCTTTCTTT
>TRBD1|-|TRBJ1-2|TRBV10-3
CAISEGQGFGYTF
TGTGCCATCAGTGAGGGACAGGGGTTCGGCTACACCTTC
>-|-|TRBJ2-7|TRBV5-8
CASSLLKQNSYEQYF
TGTGCCAGCAGCCTTCTGAAACAGAACTCCTACGAGCAGTACTTC
>-|few|TRBJ1-4|TRBV5-5
CASSWGTGRNEKLFF
TGTGCCAGCAGCTGGGGGACCGGGCGTAATGAAAAACTGTTTTTT
>-|-|TRBJ2-1|TRBV9
CASSVQQAPSYNEQFF
TGTGCCAGCAGCGTACAACAGGCTCCCTCCTACAATGAGCAGTTCTTC
>-|few|TRBJ2-3|TRBV9
CASSQNLVAGPLADTQYF
TGTGCCAGCAGCCAAAACCTAGTGGCGGGGCCGCTGGCAGATACGCAGTATTTT
>-|-|TRBJ2-7|TRBV5-6
CASSLGGLYYEQYF
TGTGCCAGCAGCTTGGGGGGGCTGTACTACGAGCAGTACTTC
>-|many|TRBJ2-7|TRBV20-1
CSAPQDGEQYF
TGCAGTGCTCCCCAGGACGGCGAGCAGTACTTC
>-|-|TRBJ2-7|TRBV29-1
CSVGQLPQGHEQYF
TGCAGCGTTGGGCAGCTACCCCAGGGGCACGAGCAGTACTTC
>-|-|TRBJ1-2|TRBV6-1
CASREQDSYGYTF
TGTGCCAGCAGAGAACAGGACAGCTATGGCTACACCTTC
>-|-|TRBJ2-1|TRBV5-1
CASSSEGVYNEQFF
TGCGCCAGCTCGTCGGAGGGTGTCTACAATGAGCAGTTCTTC
>TRBD2|-|TRBJ2-1|TRBV5-4
CASSWTSGIYNEQFF
TGTGCCAGCAGCTGGACTAGCGGGATTTACAATGAGCAGTTCTTC
>TRBD1|-|TRBJ1-3|TRBV10-3
CAISGTGGNTIYF
TGTGCCATCAGCGGGACAGGCGGAAACACCATATATTTT
>-|-|TRBJ2-1|TRBV29-1
CSVGNNEQFF
TGCAGCGTGGGAAACAATGAGCAGTTCTTC
>-|few|TRBJ1-2|TRBV4-1
CASSHGDNYGYTF
TGCGCCAGCAGCCACGGAGATAACTATGGCTACACCTTC
>-|-|TRBJ2-7|TRBV11-3
CASSSNAGTEQYF
TGTGCCAGCAGCTCAAACGCGGGGACAGAGCAGTACTTC
>-|-|TRBJ1-1|TRBV5-1
CASSSFVGDYTEAFF
TGCGCCAGCAGCTCTTTCGTTGGTGATTACACTGAAGCTTTCTTT
>-|once|TRBJ1-1|TRBV10-3
CAISVAGVGTEAFF
TGTGCCATCAGTGTAGCGGGGGTAGGCACTGAAGCTTTCTTT
>-|-|TRBJ1-2|TRBV15
CATSRVGSIDGYTF
TGTGCCACCAGCAGAGTGGGCAGTATAGATGGCTACACCTTC
>-|-|TRBJ2-1|TRBV7-9
CASSLVGGMGFFF
TGTGCCAGCAGCTTAGTCGGGGGTATGGGGTTTTTCTTC
>-|-|TRBJ1-1|TRBV7-2
CASSPGAANTEAFF
TGTGCCAGCAGCCCCGGGGCGGCGAACACTGAAGCTTTCTTT
>-|-|TRBJ1-5|TRBV6-1
CASSEDWGTQHF
TGTGCCAGCAGTGAAGATTGGGGGACCCAGCATTTT
>TRBD2|-|TRBJ2-1|TRBV9
CASSVVGSSGVNEQFF
TGTGCCAGCAGCGTAGTGGGATCTAGCGGTGTCAATGAGCAGTTCTTC
>-|-|TRBJ2-7|TRBV5-4
CASRRDRVSYEQYF
TGTGCCAGCAGGAGAGACCGCGTTTCCTACGAGCAGTACTTC
>TRBD1|-|TRBJ2-7|TRBV9
CASSESIIGQGKGEQYF
TGTGCCAGCAGCGAGTCTATAATAGGACAGGGAAAGGGCGAGCAGTACTTC
>TRBD2|-|TRBJ2-2|TRBV10-3
CAISEPGLAGNTGELFF
TGTGCCATCAGTGAGCCGGGACTAGCGGGGAACACCGGGGAGCTGTTTTTT
>-|-|TRBJ2-7|TRBV28
CASSSLGEHSYEQYF
TGTGCCAGCAGCTCGTTGGGGGAGCACTCCTACGAGCAGTACTTC
>-|-|TRBJ1-5|TRBV6-1
CASSALPGAVGQPQHF
TGTGCCAGCAGTGCGCTACCCGGGGCGGTTGGGCAGCCCCAGCATTTT
>TRBD2|-|TRBJ2-2|TRBV5-1
CASSQTGLAGGSGELFF
TGCGCCAGCAGCCAGACAGGACTAGCGGGAGGTTCCGGGGAGCTGTTTTTT
>-|-|TRBJ1-1|TRBV29-1
CSVSRRMNTEAFF
TGCAGCGTTTCCCGCAGAATGAACACTGAAGCTTTCTTT
>-|-|TRBJ2-3|TRBV25-1
CASSIGLGADTQYF
TGTGCCAGCAGTATAGGTCTCGGAGCAGATACGCAGTATTTT
>-|-|TRBJ2-2|TRBV12-5
CASGLVSAASVANTGELFF
TGTGCTAGTGGTTTGGTAAGTGCGGCTAGCGTAGCGAACACCGGGGAGCTGTTTTTT
>-|-|TRBJ2-1|TRBV14
CASSRGHAYNEQFF
TGTGCCAGCAGCCGAGGGCATGCCTACAATGAGCAGTTCTTC
>-|few|TRBJ1-1|TRBV25-1
CASSVQAEAFF
TGTGCCAGCAGTGTTCAGGCAGAAGCTTTCTTT
>-|-|TRBJ2-1|TRBV28
CASSPYSNEQFF
TGTGCCAGCAGTCCTTACTCCAATGAGCAGTTCTTC
>TRBD1|-|TRBJ2-7|TRBV7-9
CASSFDRVGEQYF
TGTGCCAGCAGCTTCGACAGGGTAGGCGAGCAGTACTTC
>-|-|TRBJ2-7|TRBV18
CASSPPLGTEQYF
TGTGCCAGCTCACCACCGCTAGGGACCGAGCAGTACTTC
>-|few|TRBJ1-1|TRBV2
CASSEESGSTEAFF
TGTGCCAGCAGTGAAGAGTCAGGGAGCACTGAAGCTTTCTTT
>TRBD1|-|TRBJ1-3|TRBV19
CASSAGQPGNTIYF
TGTGCCAGTAGTGCGGGACAGCCTGGAAACACCATATATTTT
>-|-|TRBJ2-1|TRBV5-6
CASSETGGPYNEQFF
TGTGCCAGCAGCGAGACGGGGGGCCCCTACAATGAGCAGTTCTTC